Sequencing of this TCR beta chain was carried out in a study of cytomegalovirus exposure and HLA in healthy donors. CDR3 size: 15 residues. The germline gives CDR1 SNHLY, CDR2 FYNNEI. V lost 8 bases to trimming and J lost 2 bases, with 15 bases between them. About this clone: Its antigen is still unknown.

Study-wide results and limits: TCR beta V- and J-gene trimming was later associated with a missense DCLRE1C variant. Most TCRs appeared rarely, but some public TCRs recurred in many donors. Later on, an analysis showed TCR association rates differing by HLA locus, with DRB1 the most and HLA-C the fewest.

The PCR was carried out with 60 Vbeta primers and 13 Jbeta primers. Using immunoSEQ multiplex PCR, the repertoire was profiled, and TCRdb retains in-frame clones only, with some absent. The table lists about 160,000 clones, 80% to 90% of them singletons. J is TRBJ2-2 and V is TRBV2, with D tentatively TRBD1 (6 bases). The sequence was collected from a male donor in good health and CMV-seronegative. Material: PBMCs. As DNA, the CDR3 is TGTGCCAGCGGCACCGGGACACCAAACACCGGGGAGCTGTTTTTT. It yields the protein CASGTGTPNTGELFF.